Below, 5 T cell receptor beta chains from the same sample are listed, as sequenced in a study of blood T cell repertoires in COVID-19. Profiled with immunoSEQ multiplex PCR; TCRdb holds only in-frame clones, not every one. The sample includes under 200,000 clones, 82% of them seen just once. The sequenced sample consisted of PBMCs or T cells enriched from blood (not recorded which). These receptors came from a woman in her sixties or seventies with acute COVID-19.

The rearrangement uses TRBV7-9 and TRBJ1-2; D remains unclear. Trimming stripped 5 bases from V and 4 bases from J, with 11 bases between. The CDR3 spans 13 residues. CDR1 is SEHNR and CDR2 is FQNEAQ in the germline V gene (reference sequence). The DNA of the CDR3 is TGTGCCAGCAGCCCCGGCCAGGCCTATGGCTACACCTTC. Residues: CASSPGQAYGYTF.

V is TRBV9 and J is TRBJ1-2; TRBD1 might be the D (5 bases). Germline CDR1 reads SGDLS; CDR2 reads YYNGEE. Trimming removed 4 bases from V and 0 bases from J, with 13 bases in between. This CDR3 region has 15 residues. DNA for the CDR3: TGTGCCAGCAGCCCCCGATGGGGGGCTAACTATGGCTACACCTTC. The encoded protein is CASSPRWGANYGYTF. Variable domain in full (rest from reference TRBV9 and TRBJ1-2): DSGVTQTPKHLITATGQRVTLRCSPRSGDLSVYWYQQSLDQGLQFLIQYYNGEERAKGNILERFSAQQFPDLHSELNLSSLELGDSALYFCASSPRWGANYGYTFGSGTRLTVV.

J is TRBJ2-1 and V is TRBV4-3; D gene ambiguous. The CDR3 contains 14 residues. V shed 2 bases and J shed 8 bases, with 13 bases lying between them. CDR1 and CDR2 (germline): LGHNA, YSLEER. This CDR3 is CASSQWVSDDEQFF. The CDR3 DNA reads TGCGCCAGCAGCCAATGGGTCAGCGACGATGAGCAGTTCTTC.

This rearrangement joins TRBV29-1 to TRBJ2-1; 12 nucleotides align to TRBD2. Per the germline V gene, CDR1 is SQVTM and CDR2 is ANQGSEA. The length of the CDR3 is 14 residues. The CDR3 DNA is TGCACCTCTGGGGCGACTAGCGGGGGTAATGAGCAGTTCTTC. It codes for CTSGATSGGNEQFF.

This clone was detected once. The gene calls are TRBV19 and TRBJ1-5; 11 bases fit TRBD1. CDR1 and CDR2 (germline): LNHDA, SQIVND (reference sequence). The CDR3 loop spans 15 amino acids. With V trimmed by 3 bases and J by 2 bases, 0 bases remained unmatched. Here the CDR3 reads CASSMGQGGNQPQHF. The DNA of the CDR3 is TGTGCCAGTAGTATGGGACAGGGGGGCAATCAGCCCCAGCATTTT.